This TCR beta chain was recovered during a study of PD-1 blockade in classical Hodgkin lymphoma. Broader study findings: Baseline diversity was lower in partial responders and progressors than complete responders. Compared with healthy donors, newly diagnosed patients reportedly showed lower baseline TCR diversity.

Time point specified: cycle 4 day 1 (C4D1), after 6 weeks of nivolumab. Autologous stem cell transplantation was followed by relapse in every patient, and brentuximab vedotin exposure varied. Complete response, partial response or progressive disease was each patient's best response. Germline-derived CDR1 and CDR2 are LGHNA and YSLEER. The CDR3 loop spans 16 amino acids. Trimming removed 1 base from V and 8 bases from J; junction bases left unmatched: 5. Libraries were prepared by immunoSEQ multiplex PCR; TCRdb keeps only in-frame clonotypes and omits some of them. The profile shows tens of thousands of clones, approximately 90% of them singletons. For this clone: The antigen is not known.

The TCR originated in a human donor with classical Hodgkin lymphoma. The genes are TRBV4-3 and TRBJ1-6; TRBD1 agrees at 10 bases. The sample here was peripheral blood mononuclear cells (PBMCs), taken before the fourth cycle of nivolumab. Here the CDR3 DNA reads TGCGCCAGCAGCCAAGCATGGACAGGGGGTTATTCACCCCTCCACTTT. This encodes CASSQAWTGGYSPLHF.